The clone carrying this T cell receptor beta chain turned up a few times. This CDR3 spans 14 amino acids. The germline CDR1 and CDR2 sequences are MDHEN and SYDVKM. Trimming took 6 bases from V and 3 from J; bases not matched to a gene: 3. This sample was included in a study of CD8 T cell repertoires and HIV-1 epitope variants. Study overall: Controls were a CMV, EBV and flu pool, Ebola AY9, and no peptide.

Produced via immunoSEQ multiplex PCR; TCRdb's table is partial and in-frame only. The table includes tens of thousands of clones, 70% to 75% detected once. Sample: uncultured baseline CD8+ T cells from peripheral blood mononuclear cells (PBMCs). The chain links TRBV28 to TRBJ2-1; 9 bases match TRBD2. This TCR was sampled from a male donor with HIV. As DNA, the CDR3 is TGTGCCAGCAGCTTGACTAGCGGCTACAATGAGCAGTTCTTC. The encoded protein is CASSLTSGYNEQFF.